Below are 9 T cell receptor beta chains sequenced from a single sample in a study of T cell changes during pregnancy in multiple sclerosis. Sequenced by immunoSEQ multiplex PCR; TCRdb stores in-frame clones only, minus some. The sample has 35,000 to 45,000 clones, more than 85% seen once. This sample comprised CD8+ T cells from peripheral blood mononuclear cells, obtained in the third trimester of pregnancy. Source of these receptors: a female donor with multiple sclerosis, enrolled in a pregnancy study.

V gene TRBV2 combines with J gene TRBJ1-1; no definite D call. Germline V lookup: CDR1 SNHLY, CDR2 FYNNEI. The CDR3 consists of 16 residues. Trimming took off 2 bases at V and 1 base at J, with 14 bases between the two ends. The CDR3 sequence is CASSELAGGWNTEAFF. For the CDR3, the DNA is TGTGCCAGCAGTGAATTGGCAGGAGGATGGAACACTGAAGCTTTCTTT.

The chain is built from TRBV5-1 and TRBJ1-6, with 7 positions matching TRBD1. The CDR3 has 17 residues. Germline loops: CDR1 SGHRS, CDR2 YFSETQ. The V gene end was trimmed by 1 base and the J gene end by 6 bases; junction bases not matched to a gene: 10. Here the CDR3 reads CASSLTPPGTVNSPLHF. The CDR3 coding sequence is TGCGCCAGCAGCTTGACCCCCCCAGGGACAGTTAATTCACCCCTCCACTTT.

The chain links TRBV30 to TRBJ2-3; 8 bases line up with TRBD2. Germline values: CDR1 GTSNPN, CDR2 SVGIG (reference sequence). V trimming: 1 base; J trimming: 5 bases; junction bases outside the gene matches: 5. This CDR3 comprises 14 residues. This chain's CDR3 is CAWSEIAGGDTQYF. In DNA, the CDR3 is TGTGCCTGGAGTGAAATCGCGGGGGGAGATACGCAGTATTTT.

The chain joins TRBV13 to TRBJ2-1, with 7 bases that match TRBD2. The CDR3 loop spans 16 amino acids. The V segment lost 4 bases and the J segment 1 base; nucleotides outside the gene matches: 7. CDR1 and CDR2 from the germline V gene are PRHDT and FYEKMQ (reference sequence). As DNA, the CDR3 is TGTGCCAGCAGCTCGCATCTAGCGGAGTCCTACAATGAGCAGTTCTTC. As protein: CASSSHLAESYNEQFF.

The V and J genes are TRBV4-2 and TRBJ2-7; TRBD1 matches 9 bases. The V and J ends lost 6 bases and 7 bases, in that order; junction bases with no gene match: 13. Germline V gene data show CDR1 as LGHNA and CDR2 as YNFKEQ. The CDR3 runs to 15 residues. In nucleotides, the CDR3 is TGTGCCAGCAGTCCCCGAACAGGGGGCGCGGGGGAGCAGTACTTC. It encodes CASSPRTGGAGEQYF.

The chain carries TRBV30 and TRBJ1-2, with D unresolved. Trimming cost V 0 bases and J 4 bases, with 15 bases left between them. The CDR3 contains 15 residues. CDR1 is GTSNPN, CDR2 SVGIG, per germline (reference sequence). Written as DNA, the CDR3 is TGTGCCTGGAGTGTTGGACTCGAGATTCCCTATGGCTACACCTTC. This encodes CAWSVGLEIPYGYTF.

DNA of the CDR3: TGCAGCGTTGAAACCCAGGGGAGCTACGAGCAGTACTTC. As protein: CSVETQGSYEQYF. The chain recombines TRBV29-1 with TRBJ2-7; tentative D call: TRBD1 (6 bases). The germline CDR1 and CDR2 sequences are SQVTM and ANQGSEA. V was shortened by 2 bases and J by 3 bases, with 11 bases between the two germline ends. The CDR3 runs to 13 residues.

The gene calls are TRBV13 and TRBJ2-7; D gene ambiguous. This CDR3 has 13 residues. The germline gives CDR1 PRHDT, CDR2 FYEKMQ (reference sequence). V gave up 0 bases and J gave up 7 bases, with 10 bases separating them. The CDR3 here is CASSLGGVGEQYF. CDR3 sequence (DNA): TGTGCCAGCAGCTTAGGGGGTGTCGGGGAGCAGTACTTC.

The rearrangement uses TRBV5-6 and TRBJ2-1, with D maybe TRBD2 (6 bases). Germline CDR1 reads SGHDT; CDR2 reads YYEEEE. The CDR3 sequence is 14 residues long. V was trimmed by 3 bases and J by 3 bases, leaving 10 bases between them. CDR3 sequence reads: CASSSGGVYNEQFF. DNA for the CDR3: TGTGCCAGCAGCTCGGGCGGGGTCTACAATGAGCAGTTCTTC.